Shown below are 2 T cell receptor beta chains from a single sample sequenced in a study of blood T cell repertoires in COVID-19. Libraries were prepared by immunoSEQ multiplex PCR; TCRdb keeps only in-frame clonotypes and omits some of them. This repertoire shows tens of thousands of clones, about 77% found once; its top ten account for around 19%. Sample: peripheral blood. The receptors come from a human donor with active or convalescent COVID-19. The donor label of this sample is uncertain.

This clone was seen at least ten times. The chain recombines TRBV3-1 (or the pseudogene TRBV3-2) with TRBJ2-7; 8 positions agree with TRBD1. Germline CDR1 LGHDT, CDR2 YNNKEL (reference sequence). CDR3 size: 12 residues. The V and J ends lost 4 bases and 9 bases, in that order; junction bases with no gene match: 5. CDR3 sequence reads: CASSPDRVGQYF. The CDR3 DNA sequence: TGTGCCAGCAGCCCGGACAGGGTTGGGCAGTACTTC.

V usage is TRBV3-1 (or the pseudogene TRBV3-2) and J usage is TRBJ2-7; D gene ambiguous. V gave up 4 bases and J gave up 6 bases, with 13 bases separating them. CDR3 length: 13 amino acids. Germline-derived CDR1 and CDR2 are LGHDT and YNNKEL (reference sequence). CDR3 sequence (DNA): TGTGCCAGCAGCCTTAACGCGGTCCGCGAGCAGTACTTC. Amino acid sequence: CASSLNAVREQYF.